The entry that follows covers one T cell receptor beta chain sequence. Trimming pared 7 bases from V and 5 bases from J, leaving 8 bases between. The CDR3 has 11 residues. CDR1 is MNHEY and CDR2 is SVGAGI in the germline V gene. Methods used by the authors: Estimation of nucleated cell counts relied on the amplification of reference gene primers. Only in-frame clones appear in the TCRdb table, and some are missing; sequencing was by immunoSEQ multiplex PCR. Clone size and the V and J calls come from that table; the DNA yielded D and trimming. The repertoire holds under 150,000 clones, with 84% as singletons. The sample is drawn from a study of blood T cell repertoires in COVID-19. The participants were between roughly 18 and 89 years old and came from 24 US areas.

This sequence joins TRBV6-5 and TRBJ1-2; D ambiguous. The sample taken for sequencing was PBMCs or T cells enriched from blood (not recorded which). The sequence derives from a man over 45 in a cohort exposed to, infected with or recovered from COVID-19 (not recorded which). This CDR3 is CASNDLYGYTF. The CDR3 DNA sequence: TGTGCCAGCAACGATCTATATGGCTACACCTTC.